This T cell receptor beta chain was identified during a study of identical twins. A single record per CDR3 protein comes from TCRdb applying MiXCR to the 5' RACE reads. The sample lists about 530,000 distinct CDR3 sequences; 20% to 25% were seen once. This clonotype has a handful of counts. Looked up from germline, CDR1 is MNHEY and CDR2 is SMNVEV (reference sequence). The CDR3 is 16 amino acids. J lost 2 bases, V lost 10 bases, and 14 bases had no gene match. These same data were also listed under a study on yellow fever vaccine responses in identical twins.

Sequences were obtained from CD4+ T cells sorted from blood. The receptor was isolated from a woman aged 18-30 years in good health. The gene calls are TRBV27 and TRBJ2-1; 7 nucleotides line up with TRBD1. CDR3 coding DNA: TGTGCCATCTCGAGTTTCCTCAGGGGGACCTACAATGAGCAGTTCTTC. Amino acid sequence: CAISSFLRGTYNEQFF.